The next 5 T cell receptor beta chains were all read from a single sample in a study of T cells in Graves' hyperthyroidism and ophthalmopathy. Using RNA transcripts as the source, TCR beta CDR3 regions were amplified. Primed by the HTBI set, a first-round RT-PCR was run on the TCR CDR3. TCRdb itself ran the multiplex PCR reads through MiXCR, one entry per CDR3 protein. The data hold around 380,000 distinct CDR3 sequences, with approximately 15% observed a single time. The specimen was blood. The receptors were gathered from a man aged 25-45 years with Graves' hyperthyroidism that later progressed to Graves' ophthalmopathy.

This clonotype has a handful of counts. The chain couples TRBV30 to TRBJ1-2; TRBD1 might be the D (5 bases). Per the germline V gene, CDR1 is GTSNPN and CDR2 is SVGIG (reference sequence). The CDR3 covers 15 residues. Trimming shortened V by 2 bases and J by 2 bases, and 15 bases separated the two germline ends. In nucleotides, the CDR3 is TGTGCCTGGAGTAGCGGGGGAGTCAGGAACTATGGCTACACCTTC. This encodes CAWSSGGVRNYGYTF.

The V and J genes are TRBV18 and TRBJ2-1, with 12 nucleotides matching TRBD1. CDR1 KGHSH and CDR2 LQKENI come from the germline V gene. With 0 bases clipped from V and 8 bases from J, the junction kept 8 bases outside the gene matches. The CDR3 has 17 residues. CDR3 sequence (DNA): TGTGCCAGCTCACCACCCCCGGGACAGGGGGCGCATCATGAGCAGTTCTTC. It encodes CASSPPPGQGAHHEQFF.

The sample holds a few counts of this clonotype. The chain carries TRBV4-2 and TRBJ1-6; TRBD1 matches 7 bases. V lost 0 bases, J lost 5 bases, and 7 bases stayed unmatched. The germline V gene encodes CDR1 LGHNA and CDR2 YNFKEQ. This CDR3 is 17 amino acids long. CDR3 nucleotide sequence: TGTGCCAGCAGCCAAGATGAGACAGGGTGGGATAATTCACCCCTCCACTTT. Amino acids: CASSQDETGWDNSPLHF.

The V gene is TRBV28, the J gene TRBJ2-3; D remains unclear. In germline, CDR1 is MDHEN, CDR2 SYDVKM. The ends were cut back, 5 bases at V and 5 bases at J, with 23 bases in the middle. The CDR3 is made up of 17 amino acids. The CDR3 reads CASSDSTLPPSRDTQYF. As DNA, the CDR3 is TGTGCCAGCAGTGATTCCACCCTTCCTCCTTCTAGAGATACGCAGTATTTT.

With regard to this clonotype: Relative to the germline gene, one junction end is altered; a read error may explain this. The genes are TRBV5-1 and TRBJ1-1; D might be TRBD1 (5 bases). The CDR3 length is 14 residues. Germline CDR1 is SGHRS and CDR2 is YFSETQ. The CDR3: CASNLGDGGTEAFF. The DNA of the CDR3 is TGCGCCAGCAACTTGGGAGACGGGGGCACTGAAGCTTTCTTT.